These T cell receptor beta chains were read from a single sample in a study of T-cell memory formation after mild COVID-19. In TCRdb, the 5' RACE reads were re-called with MiXCR into one record per CDR3 protein. The sample shows 470,000 or so distinct CDR3 sequences, around 19% of them seen only once. Specimen: PBMCs or a T cell subset sorted from them (not recorded which). Receptor source: an adult woman who had mild COVID-19 (a few samples of this study predate the infection). Cell type and time point are not known. Both conserved end residues are part of each CDR3.

CDR3aa	v_gene	j_gene
CASSRRTATEAFF	TRBV5-6	TRBJ1-1
CASSSYAGTPAETQYF	TRBV7-9	TRBJ2-5
CASSLHQAGTGSSGYTF	TRBV5-1	TRBJ1-2
CASRMTGGRTEAFF	TRBV6-1	TRBJ1-1
CASSLLPSAGALTDTQYF	TRBV12-3/TRBV12-4	TRBJ2-3
CAIRGGDRGQRELFF	TRBV10-3	TRBJ2-2
CASTRDGQVNSRQYF	TRBV6-5	TRBJ2-7
CASSYLGTETPYEQYF	TRBV6-2/TRBV6-3	TRBJ2-7
CASIEGGLDYGYTF	TRBV2	TRBJ1-2
CSAYRGETQYF	TRBV20-1	TRBJ2-5
CASSLGSWPYTDTQYF	TRBV7-9	TRBJ2-3
CASSTGRNSYEQYF	TRBV13	TRBJ2-7
CASSLGLRATDTQYF	TRBV13	TRBJ2-3
CASSVGAGGANSPLHF	TRBV9	TRBJ1-6
CSVSWRGGARETQYF	TRBV29-1	TRBJ2-5
CASSGGYTEAFF	TRBV7-2	TRBJ1-1
CASKPDGRSSGNTIYF	TRBV28	TRBJ1-3
CATSRGAGPYEQYF	TRBV15	TRBJ2-7
CASSPVISSGNTIYF	TRBV7-2	TRBJ1-3
CSVGDNSNQPQHF	TRBV29-1	TRBJ1-5
CASSLGPGEGTQYF	TRBV7-2	TRBJ2-5
CASRGTGDGYTF	TRBV12-3/TRBV12-4	TRBJ1-2
CATSDTGPSSYEQYF	TRBV24-1	TRBJ2-7
CASSAGTSGRGNEQFF	TRBV5-1	TRBJ2-1
CSARAIGELFF	TRBV20-1	TRBJ2-2
CASSLLSDKPEAFF	TRBV7-9	TRBJ1-1
CASSHGLAGENTGELFF	TRBV9	TRBJ2-2
CASSLMVQGAPIQETQYF	TRBV7-9	TRBJ2-5
CSARDSRPTSTDTQYF	TRBV20-1	TRBJ2-3
CASSYDPIGGSRTEAFF	TRBV6-5	TRBJ1-1
CASQTTISSYNSTLHF	TRBV6-1	TRBJ1-6
CASSSLGTGTRMNTEAFF	TRBV18	TRBJ1-1
CASSSSGGANEQFF	TRBV5-1	TRBJ2-1
CASSQELALSYEQYF	TRBV14	TRBJ2-7
CAWSSGTGHGEQYF	TRBV30	TRBJ2-7
CASSLVGDRENTGELFF	TRBV7-8	TRBJ2-2
CASSDRTGGNGANVLTF	TRBV27	TRBJ2-6
CASSPAGLTQETQYF	TRBV7-2	TRBJ2-5
CASSNRDRVYYGYTF	TRBV7-2	TRBJ1-2
CASSLSNGVTEAFF	TRBV7-2	TRBJ1-1
CASSSGGRGTEAFF	TRBV7-8	TRBJ1-1
CASSVGFGTVQETQYF	TRBV9	TRBJ2-5
CAWRGAYEQYF	TRBV30	TRBJ2-7